This T cell receptor beta chain comes out of a study of blood T cell repertoires in COVID-19. Germline loops: CDR1 LGHNA, CDR2 YSLEER. Trimming removed 0 bases at V and 0 bases at J, with 8 bases between. CDR3 length: 15 amino acids. Clones were sequenced by immunoSEQ multiplex PCR, and TCRdb holds only the in-frame ones, with some missing. The repertoire has 200,000 or so clones, 65% to 85% of them found once; the top ten carry about 5%. The sequenced material came from peripheral blood. The receptor's source is a woman aged 25 to 39 with acute or convalescent COVID-19. The V call is TRBV4-3, the J call TRBJ1-1; D is unresolved. For the CDR3, the DNA is TGCGCCAGCAGCCAAGATCCCGGGGTGAACACTGAAGCTTTCTTT. Translating gives CASSQDPGVNTEAFF.